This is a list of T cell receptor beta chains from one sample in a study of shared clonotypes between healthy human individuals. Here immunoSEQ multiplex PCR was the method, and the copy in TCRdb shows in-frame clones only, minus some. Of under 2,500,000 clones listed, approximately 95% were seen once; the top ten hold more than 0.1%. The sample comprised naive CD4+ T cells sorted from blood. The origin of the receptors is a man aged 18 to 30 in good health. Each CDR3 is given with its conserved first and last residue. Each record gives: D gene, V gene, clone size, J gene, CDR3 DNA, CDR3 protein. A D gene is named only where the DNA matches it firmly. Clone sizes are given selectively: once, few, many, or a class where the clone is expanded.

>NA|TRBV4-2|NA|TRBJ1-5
TGTGCCAGCAGCCAAGATACCGGAAGCAATCAGCCCCAGCATTTT
CASSQDTGSNQPQHF
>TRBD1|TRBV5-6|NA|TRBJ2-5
TGTGCCAGCAGCTCGGGACAGAGAGAAAACTTC
CASSSGQRENF
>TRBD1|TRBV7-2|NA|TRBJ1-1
TGTGCCAGCAGCTTCGGACAGGGGACCGAAGCTTTCTTT
CASSFGQGTEAFF
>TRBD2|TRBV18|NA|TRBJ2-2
TGTGCCAGCTCACCAGGCGGGGGTTTCACCGGGGAGCTGTTTTTT
CASSPGGGFTGELFF
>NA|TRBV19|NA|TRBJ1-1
TGTGCCTGTGTAAGTGTGGCTTGGGCTTTCTTT
CACVSVAWAFF
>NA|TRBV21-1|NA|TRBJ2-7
TGTGCCAGCAGCAAATACCCCCGGACAGGTAGACACGAGCAGTACTTC
CASSKYPRTGRHEQYF
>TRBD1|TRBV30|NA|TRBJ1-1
TGTGCCTGGTGCTTTGGACAGGGGGCGACTGAAGCTTTCTTT
CAWCFGQGATEAFF
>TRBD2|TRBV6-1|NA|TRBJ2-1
TGTGCCAGCAGTGTTAGCGGGAGCTCCTACAATGAGCAGTTCTTC
CASSVSGSSYNEQFF
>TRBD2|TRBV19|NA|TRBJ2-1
TGTGCCAGTAGTAAACTAGCGGGTGCTGAGCAGTTCTTC
CASSKLAGAEQFF
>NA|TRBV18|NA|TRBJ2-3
TGTGCCAGCTCAACCGACCGGGAACTAAGCACAGATACGCAGTATTTT
CASSTDRELSTDTQYF
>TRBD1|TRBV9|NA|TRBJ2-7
TGTGCCAGCAGCGTGACGGACAGGGGGAAACCCTACGAGCAGTACTTC
CASSVTDRGKPYEQYF
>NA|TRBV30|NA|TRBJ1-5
TGTGCCTGGAGTGAGGTCGGCGGCAATCAGCCCCAGCATTTT
CAWSEVGGNQPQHF
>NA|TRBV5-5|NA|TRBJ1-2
TGTGCCAGCAGCTTGGAACAGGGCACTAACTATGGCTACACCTTC
CASSLEQGTNYGYTF
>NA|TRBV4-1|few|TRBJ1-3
TGCGCCAGCAGCCAAGGCCTTCAACAGGTACTCTCTGGAAACACCATATATTTT
CASSQGLQQVLSGNTIYF
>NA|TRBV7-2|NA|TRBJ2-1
TGTGCCAGCAGCCCAGTCCCCAACCTAGGGGACAATGAGCAGTTCTTC
CASSPVPNLGDNEQFF
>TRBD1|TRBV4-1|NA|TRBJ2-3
TGCGCCAGCAGCCAGGGACAGGGGTCAGATACGCAGTATTTT
CASSQGQGSDTQYF
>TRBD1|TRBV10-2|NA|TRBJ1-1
TGCGCCAGCAGGATCAGGGGGCTTGTGAACACTGAAGCTTTCTTT
CASRIRGLVNTEAFF
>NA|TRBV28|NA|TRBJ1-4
TGTGCCAGCAGTTTACGCCCTAATGAAAAACTGTTTTTT
CASSLRPNEKLFF
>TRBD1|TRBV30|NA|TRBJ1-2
TGTGCCTGGGGGACAGATAACTATGGCTACACCTTC
CAWGTDNYGYTF
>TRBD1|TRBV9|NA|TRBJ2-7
TGTGCCAGCAGCGGACAGGGGGCGGGCTACGAGCAGTACTTC
CASSGQGAGYEQYF
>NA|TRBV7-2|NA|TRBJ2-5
TGTGCCAGCAGCTTCCAACAGGGACTCTTGCAGACCCAGTACTTC
CASSFQQGLLQTQYF
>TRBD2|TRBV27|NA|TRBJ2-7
TGTGCCAGCAGTTTGGGGGGGAACGAGCAGTACTTC
CASSLGGNEQYF
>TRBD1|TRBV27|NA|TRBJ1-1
TGTGCCAGCAGCCGATCGCAGGGGGCGGGTACTGAAGCTTTCTTT
CASSRSQGAGTEAFF
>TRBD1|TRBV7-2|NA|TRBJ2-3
TGTGCCAGCAGCTTAGCAACAGGGGCAATAAGCACAGATACGCAGTATTTT
CASSLATGAISTDTQYF
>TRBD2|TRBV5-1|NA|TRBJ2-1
TGCGCCAGCTCTCCTCCCGCGGGAGGGCCCGATGAGCAGTTCTTC
CASSPPAGGPDEQFF
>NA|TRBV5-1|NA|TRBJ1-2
TGCGCCAGCAGCTCGGACGCCGGTGGCTACACCTTC
CASSSDAGGYTF
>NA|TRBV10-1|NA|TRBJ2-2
TGCGCCACCACCCAAGGTGGTTCCTCCACCGGGGAGCTGTTTTTT
CATTQGGSSTGELFF
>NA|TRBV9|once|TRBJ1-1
TGTGCCAGCAGCGACCGGGACCACGTGGAAAACACTGAAGCTTTCTTT
CASSDRDHVENTEAFF
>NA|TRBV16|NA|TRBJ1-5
TGTGCCAGCAGCCCCCCCCAGGCTATTCAGCCCCAGCATTTT
CASSPPQAIQPQHF
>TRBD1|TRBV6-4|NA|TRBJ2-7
TGTGCCAGCAGTGACTCGACAGGGACAACCCGGTACTTC
CASSDSTGTTRYF
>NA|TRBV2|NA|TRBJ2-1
TGTGCCAGCCGAAGGTTAAATGAGCAGTTCTTC
CASRRLNEQFF
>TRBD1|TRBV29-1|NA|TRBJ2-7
TGCAGCGTCCGGACAGGGAGCTCCTACGAGCAGTACTTC
CSVRTGSSYEQYF
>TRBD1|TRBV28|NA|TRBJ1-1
TGTGCCAGCAGTTTTTCCGACAGGGTTTCGGAAGCTTTCTTT
CASSFSDRVSEAFF
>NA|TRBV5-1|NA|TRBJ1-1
TGCGCCAGCAGCTTGGAGGGGACTATCACTGAAGCTTTCTTT
CASSLEGTITEAFF
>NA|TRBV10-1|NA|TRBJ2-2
TGCGCCAGCAGTGACGATCGGGTCGGCGGGGAGCTGTTTTTT
CASSDDRVGGELFF
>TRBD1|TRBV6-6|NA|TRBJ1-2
TGTGCCAGCAGTTACTGGACAGGGGACTATGGCTACACCTTC
CASSYWTGDYGYTF
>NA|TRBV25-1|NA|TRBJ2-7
TGTGCCAGCAGTACGCATAACGTTTGGGAGCAGTACTTC
CASSTHNVWEQYF
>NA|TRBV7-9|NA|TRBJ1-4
TGTGCCAGCAGCCTGGGGACGGGTAATGAAAAACTGTTTTTT
CASSLGTGNEKLFF
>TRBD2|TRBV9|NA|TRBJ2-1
TGTGCCAGCAGCCCAAGCGGGGGGGCCTCCTACAATGAGCAGTTCTTC
CASSPSGGASYNEQFF
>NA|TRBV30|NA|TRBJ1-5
TGTGCCTGGAGTTCGCAGGGAAGACAGCCCCAGCATTTT
CAWSSQGRQPQHF